This entry describes one TCR beta chain. Germline CDR1 is SGHRS and CDR2 is YFSETQ. There are 15 residues in the CDR3. The V segment lost 0 bases and the J segment 13 bases; nucleotides outside the gene matches: 10. These data are taken from a study of shared T cell receptors in the human thymus. Profiled with immunoSEQ multiplex PCR; TCRdb holds only in-frame clones, not every one. The sample shows 450,000 to 650,000 clones, about 80% of them seen only once. The same specimen was also included in a second study, on human thymus T cells. That paper notes: Donors consisted of healthy Finnish infants (having corrective surgery for congenital heart defects). Thymus tissue for the work was resected from patients undergoing corrective heart surgery. Across thymic and blood repertoires, the usage of V and J genes appeared to be biased. Related work found strong thymic repertoire overlap between unrelated individuals.

The chain joins TRBV5-1 to TRBJ2-1; 10 bases agree with TRBD2. The receptor was isolated from a boy under two years old with a congenital heart defect. The sample consisted of thymocytes. Here the CDR3 DNA reads TGCGCCAGCAGCTTGGAGAGGGCTAGCGGGAGAAGACAGTTCTTC. Translating it yields CASSLERASGRRQFF.